This T cell receptor beta chain comes out of a study of metastatic and nonmetastatic thyroid tumors. Across the study: Across blood and tumor or nodule tissue, repertoires from malignant and benign thyroid patients were compared with one another.

No treatment had been given to any patient before thyroid surgery. TCRdb redid the clone calls on the PCR reads using MiXCR. Of tens of thousands of clones in the sample, 15% were seen once. The source of this sequence is a female donor with papillary thyroid cancer or a benign thyroid nodule (not recorded which). Some clones in this sample may be carry-over from other donors' samples. Material for sequencing was blood.

CDR3: CASSSPGLAGDTQYF. The CDR3 nucleotides read TGTGCCAGCAGTTCCCCGGGACTAGCGGGAGATACGCAGTATTTT. J is TRBJ2-3 and V is TRBV6-5; 12 bases map to TRBD2. With 4 bases clipped from V and 5 bases from J, the junction kept 4 bases outside the gene matches. The CDR3 is made up of 15 amino acids. Per the germline V gene, CDR1 is MNHEY and CDR2 is SVGAGI.